A single sample is the source of the 14 T cell receptor beta chains below, sequenced in a study of cytomegalovirus exposure and HLA in healthy donors. The PCR ran on 60 Vbeta and 13 Jbeta primers. Sequencing used immunoSEQ multiplex PCR; TCRdb keeps in-frame clones, though not all of them. The sample shows around 130,000 clones, 88% of them seen only once. Sequencing was performed on PBMCs. These receptors were collected from a woman aged 40 to 50 in good health and CMV-seronegative.

This chain links TRBV7-6 with TRBJ2-1; 10 nucleotides line up with TRBD2. The CDR3 extends over 17 amino acids. V lost 1 base to trimming and J lost 1 base; unmatched junction nucleotides: 4. CDR1 is SGHVS and CDR2 is FNYEAQ in the germline V gene. The CDR3 region is CASSLGLAGESYNEQFF. The CDR3 DNA is TGTGCCAGCAGCTTAGGTCTAGCGGGAGAATCCTACAATGAGCAGTTCTTC.

The chain carries TRBV6-5 and TRBJ2-3, with D perhaps TRBD2 (7 bases). The V and J ends lost 3 bases and 4 bases respectively, with 14 bases between them. This CDR3 is 15 amino acids long. Germline loops: CDR1 MNHEY, CDR2 SVGAGI. The CDR3 here is CASSYWGGQADTQYF. In DNA form, the CDR3 reads TGTGCCAGCAGTTATTGGGGGGGCCAGGCAGATACGCAGTATTTT.

This rearrangement joins TRBV30 to TRBJ2-3; tentatively, D is TRBD1 (6 bases). Germline CDR1 is GTSNPN and CDR2 is SVGIG (reference sequence). The V end lost 1 base, the J end lost 5 bases, and 10 bases lay between the germline ends. CDR3 length equals 13 residues. The CDR3 sequence is CAWSGTAVDTQYF. The CDR3 DNA follows: TGTGCCTGGAGTGGGACAGCCGTAGATACGCAGTATTTT.

The chain couples TRBV5-1 to TRBJ2-4; perhaps TRBD1 as D (6 bases). Germline V gives CDR1 SGHRS, CDR2 YFSETQ. V dropped 0 bases and J dropped 4 bases, with 17 bases sitting between them. The CDR3 contains 17 residues. The CDR3 DNA reads as TGCGCCAGCAGCTTGGGGGGGCTGGGAGCGACAAAAAACATTCAGTACTTC. It specifies CASSLGGLGATKNIQYF.

The CDR3 DNA reads TGTGCCAGCAAGTCCAGGGAAGGAACTGAAGCTTTCTTT. Translation gives CASKSREGTEAFF. V gene TRBV6-4 combines with J gene TRBJ1-1; D may be TRBD1 (5 bases). Germline V gene sequence: CDR1 MRHNA, CDR2 SNTAGT. This CDR3 comprises 13 residues. V shed 7 bases and J shed 5 bases, with 14 bases lying between them.

V and J are TRBV6-6 and TRBJ2-3, with 10 bases matching TRBD1. This CDR3 has 14 amino acids. Germline V lookup: CDR1 MNHNY, CDR2 SVGAGI (reference sequence). The V and J ends lost 7 bases and 3 bases, in that order; junction bases with no gene match: 4. CDR3 amino acids: CASTRDRGTDTQYF. For the CDR3, the DNA is TGTGCCAGCACCAGGGACAGGGGAACAGATACGCAGTATTTT.

This chain joins TRBV5-1 and TRBJ2-2; a weak D match, TRBD2 (5 bases). CDR3 length equals 16 residues. The germline V and J ends were trimmed by 0 bases and 5 bases, with 14 bases remaining between them. From germline, CDR1 is SGHRS and CDR2 YFSETQ. This CDR3 is CASSLESTIRTGELFF. CDR3 DNA: TGCGCCAGCAGCTTGGAATCGACTATCCGTACCGGGGAGCTGTTTTTT. Drawing the rest from reference TRBV5-1 and TRBJ2-2, the complete variable domain is KAGVTQTPRYLIKTRGQQVTLSCSPISGHRSVSWYQQTPGQGLQFLFEYFSETQRNKGNFPGRFSGRQFSNSRSEMNVSTLELGDSALYLCASSLESTIRTGELFFGEGSRLTVL.

This clone is a singleton in its sample. Mismatch with germline at one junction end may stem from a read error. The J gene is TRBJ1-4, the V gene TRBV7-9; the match to TRBD1 covers 9 bases. CDR1 is SEHNR and CDR2 is FQNEAQ in the germline V gene (reference sequence). This CDR3 has 16 residues. CDR3 in DNA: TGTTCCAGCAGCCAGCAACAGGGGGCGACTAATGAAAAACTGTTTTTT. This encodes CSSSQQQGATNEKLFF.

The chain carries TRBV11-3 and TRBJ2-7, with 15 nucleotides matching TRBD2. The germline gives CDR1 SGHNT, CDR2 YENEEA. V was clipped by 5 bases and J by 4 bases; unmatched bases: 12. This CDR3 region has 18 residues. In DNA, the CDR3 is TGTGCCAGCAGCCCCAGGACTAGCGGGAGGGAATCCCCGTACGAGCAGTACTTC. Protein product: CASSPRTSGRESPYEQYF.

The chain links TRBV4-3 to TRBJ1-1, with no clear D. CDR1 LGHNA and CDR2 YSLEER come from the germline V gene. Trimming cost V 5 bases and J 1 base, with 8 bases left between them. This CDR3 spans 13 amino acids. In nucleotides, the CDR3 is TGCGCCAGCAGCTTTGACAAGAACACTGAAGCTTTCTTT. Protein sequence: CASSFDKNTEAFF.

This clone was detected once. A junction boundary mismatches the germline segment, possibly from a read error. This chain links TRBV7-9 with TRBJ2-7; TRBD1 might be the D (7 bases). The germline CDR1 and CDR2 sequences are SEHNR and FQNEAQ (reference sequence). CDR3 length: 13 amino acids. CDR3 loop: CSSSFTGEAEQYF. The CDR3 DNA follows: TGTTCCAGCAGCTTCACAGGGGAGGCCGAGCAGTACTTC. The variable domain in full, completed from reference TRBV7-9 and TRBJ2-7, reads DTGVSQNPRHKITKRGQNVTFRCDPISEHNRLYWYRQTLGQGPEFLTYFQNEAQLEKSRLLSDRFSAERPKGSFSTLEIQRTEQGDSAMYLCSSSFTGEAEQYFGPGTRLTVT.

This chain uses TRBV7-2 with TRBJ2-3, with 8 bases matching TRBD1. From germline, CDR1 is SGHTA and CDR2 FQGNSA. V lost 5 bases to trimming and J lost 3 bases; unmatched junction nucleotides: 10. This CDR3 has 16 amino acids. This CDR3 is CASSPRTGIGTDTQYF. CDR3 nucleotide sequence: TGTGCCAGCAGCCCACGGACAGGGATAGGGACAGATACGCAGTATTTT. Supplemented by reference TRBV7-2 and TRBJ2-3, the full variable domain reads GAGVSQSPSNKVTEKGKDVELRCDPISGHTALYWYRQSLGQGLEFLIYFQGNSAPDKSGLPSDRFSAERTGGSVSTLTIQRTQQEDSAVYLCASSPRTGIGTDTQYFGPGTRLTVL.

The chain joins TRBV6-5 to TRBJ2-1; D is possibly TRBD2 (6 bases). V lost 8 bases and J lost 14, with 19 bases in between. CDR3 length equals 12 residues. From germline, CDR1 is MNHEY and CDR2 SVGAGI. CDR3 bases: TGTGCCAGCTCCCAAACCGGGCGGGACGAGTTCTTC. Translated: CASSQTGRDEFF.

Comments on this clone: One junction end disagrees with the germline gene, perhaps due to a read error. V gene TRBV7-9 combines with J gene TRBJ1-2; D ambiguous. Germline assignment: CDR1 SEHNR and CDR2 FQNEAQ (reference sequence). This CDR3 is built from 13 residues. The CDR3 region is CSSSLAGSYGYTF. CDR3 bases: TGTTCCAGCAGCTTAGCGGGCAGTTATGGCTACACCTTC.